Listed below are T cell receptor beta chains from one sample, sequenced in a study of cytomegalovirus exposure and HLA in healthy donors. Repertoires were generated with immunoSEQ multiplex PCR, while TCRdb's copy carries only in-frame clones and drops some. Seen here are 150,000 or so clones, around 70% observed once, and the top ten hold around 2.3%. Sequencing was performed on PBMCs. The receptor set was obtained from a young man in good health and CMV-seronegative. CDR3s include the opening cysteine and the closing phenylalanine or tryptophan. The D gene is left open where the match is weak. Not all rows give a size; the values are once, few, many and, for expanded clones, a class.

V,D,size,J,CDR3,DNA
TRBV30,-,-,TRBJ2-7,CAWSVYAYEQYF,TGTGCCTGGAGTGTATATGCCTACGAGCAGTACTTC
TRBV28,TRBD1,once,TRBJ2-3,CASSPRGWGTDTQYF,TGTGCCAGCAGCCCCAGGGGGTGGGGCACAGATACGCAGTATTTT
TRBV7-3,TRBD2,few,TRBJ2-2,CASSLRAGGLTGELFF,TGTGCCAGCAGCTTAAGGGCGGGGGGCCTTACCGGGGAGCTGTTTTTT
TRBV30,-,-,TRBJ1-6,CAWRRMSGYSPLHF,TGTGCCTGGAGAAGAATGTCAGGGTATTCACCCCTCCACTTT
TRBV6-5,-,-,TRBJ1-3,CASSYSSISGNTIYF,TGTGCCAGCAGTTACTCGAGCATCTCTGGAAACACCATATATTTT
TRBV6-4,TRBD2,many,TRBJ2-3,CASSDSSGADTQYF,TGTGCCAGCAGTGACTCGAGCGGGGCAGATACGCAGTATTTT
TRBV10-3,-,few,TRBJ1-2,CAISIQENYGYTF,TGTGCCATCAGTATACAGGAAAACTATGGCTACACCTTC
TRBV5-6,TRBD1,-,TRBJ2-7,CASSPGDSYYEQYF,TGTGCCAGCAGCCCTGGGGACAGTTACTACGAGCAGTACTTC
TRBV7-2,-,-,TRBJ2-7,CASSLVDTNYEQYF,TGTGCCAGCAGCTTAGTTGACACAAACTACGAGCAGTACTTC
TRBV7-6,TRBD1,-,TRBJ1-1,CASSHRQGMNTEAFF,TGTGCCAGCAGCCACCGACAGGGGATGAACACTGAAGCTTTCTTT
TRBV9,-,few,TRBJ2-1,CASSVLGSSYNEQFF,TGTGCCAGCAGCGTCCTGGGGAGCTCCTACAATGAGCAGTTCTTC
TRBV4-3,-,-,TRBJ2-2,CASSQSDRANTGELFF,TGCGCCAGCAGCCAATCCGACAGAGCGAACACCGGGGAGCTGTTTTTT
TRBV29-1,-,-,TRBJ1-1,CSEGFWDTEAFF,TGCAGCGAGGGGTTTTGGGACACTGAAGCTTTCTTT
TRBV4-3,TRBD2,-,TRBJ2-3,CASSQLSSGGAGDTQYF,TGCGCCAGCAGCCAACTTTCTAGCGGGGGGGCGGGAGATACGCAGTATTTT
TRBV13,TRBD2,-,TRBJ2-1,CASSSGTNSYNEQFF,TGTGCCAGCAGCTCCGGGACTAACTCCTACAATGAGCAGTTCTTC
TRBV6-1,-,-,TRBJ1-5,CASTGARSNQPQHF,TGTGCCAGCACGGGAGCGAGGAGCAATCAGCCCCAGCATTTT
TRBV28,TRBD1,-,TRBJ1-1,CASRIGGVSTEAFF,TGTGCCAGCAGGATAGGGGGCGTGAGCACTGAAGCTTTCTTT
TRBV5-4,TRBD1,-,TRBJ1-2,CASSPTGNYGYTF,TGTGCCAGCAGTCCGACAGGGAACTATGGCTACACCTTC
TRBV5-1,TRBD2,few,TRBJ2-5,CASSEIAGGMETQYF,TGCGCCAGCAGCGAGATAGCGGGGGGTATGGAGACCCAGTACTTC
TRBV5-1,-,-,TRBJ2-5,CASSLRLGPQETQYF,TGCGCCAGCAGCCTAAGACTAGGCCCACAAGAGACCCAGTACTTC
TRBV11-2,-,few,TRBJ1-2,CASSLDGSAGGYGYTF,TGTGCCAGCAGCTTAGATGGGTCGGCGGGAGGCTATGGCTACACCTTC
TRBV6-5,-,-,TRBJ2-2,CASMSGTNTGELFF,TGTGCCAGCATGTCAGGGACGAACACCGGGGAGCTGTTTTTT
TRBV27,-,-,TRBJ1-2,CASREHRTGNYGYTF,TGTGCCAGCAGGGAACACCGGACGGGGAACTATGGCTACACCTTC
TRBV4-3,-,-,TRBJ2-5,CASSQVLSSQETQYF,TGCGCCAGCAGCCAAGTCCTAAGTTCCCAAGAGACCCAGTACTTC
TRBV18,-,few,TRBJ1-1,CASLYMNTEAFF,TGTGCCAGCTTGTACATGAACACTGAAGCTTTCTTT
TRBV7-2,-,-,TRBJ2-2,CASSKRTGDTGELFF,TGTGCCAGCAGCAAGCGGACGGGAGACACCGGGGAGCTGTTTTTT
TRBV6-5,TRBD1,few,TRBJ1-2,CASSPRTGWYGYTF,TGTGCCAGCAGTCCACGGACAGGGTGGTATGGCTACACCTTC
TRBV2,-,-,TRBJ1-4,CASSDVRANEKLFF,TGTGCCAGCAGTGACGTCCGCGCGAATGAAAAACTGTTTTTT
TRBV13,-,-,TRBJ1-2,CASSLSRGFGYGYTF,TGTGCCAGCAGCTTAAGCCGGGGGTTCGGCTATGGCTACACCTTC
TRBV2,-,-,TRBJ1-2,CASRNYPENYGYTF,TGTGCCAGCAGGAACTACCCAGAGAACTATGGCTACACCTTC
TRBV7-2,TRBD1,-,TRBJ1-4,CASSLGLQGAGEKLFF,TGTGCCAGCAGCTTAGGGCTACAGGGGGCTGGGGAAAAACTGTTTTTT
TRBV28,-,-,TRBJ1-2,CASFGLPNYGYTF,TGTGCCAGCTTCGGTCTCCCGAACTATGGCTACACCTTC
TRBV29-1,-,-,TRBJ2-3,CSVGGSTDTQYF,TGCAGCGTTGGCGGTAGCACAGATACGCAGTATTTT
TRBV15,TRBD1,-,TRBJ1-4,CATSGTGGRREKLFF,TGTGCCACCAGCGGAACAGGGGGGCGCCGCGAAAAACTGTTTTTT
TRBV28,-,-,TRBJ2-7,CASSLDSKQYF,TGTGCCAGCAGTTTAGACAGCAAGCAGTACTTC
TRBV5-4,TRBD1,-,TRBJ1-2,CASSPDRGSSGYTF,TGTGCCAGCAGCCCGGACAGGGGCTCTAGTGGCTACACCTTC
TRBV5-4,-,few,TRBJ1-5,CASSLAGDQPQHF,TGTGCCAGCAGCTTGGCCGGGGATCAGCCCCAGCATTTT
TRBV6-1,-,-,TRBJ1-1,CASRYMNTEAFF,TGTGCCAGCAGGTACATGAACACTGAAGCTTTCTTT
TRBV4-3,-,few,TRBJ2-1,CASSLEPGGQYEQFF,TGCGCCAGCAGCCTAGAACCGGGGGGCCAGTACGAGCAGTTCTTC
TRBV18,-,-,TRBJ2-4,CASSGTRGTSKNIQYF,TGTGCCAGCTCAGGTACGAGGGGGACCTCCAAAAACATTCAGTACTTC
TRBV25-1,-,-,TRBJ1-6,CASSGSGIGIISSPLHF,TGTGCCAGCAGTGGGTCAGGGATCGGAATAATAAGTTCACCCCTCCACTTT
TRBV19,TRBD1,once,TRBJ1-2,CASSIVQGPRDGYTF,TGTGCCAGTAGTATAGTACAGGGGCCTAGGGATGGCTACACCTTC
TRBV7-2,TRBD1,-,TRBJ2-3,CASSLPGTGGLDTQYF,TGTGCCAGCAGCTTACCCGGGACAGGGGGATTAGATACGCAGTATTTT
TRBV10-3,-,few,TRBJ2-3,CAIGGENTQYF,TGTGCCATCGGAGGTGAAAATACGCAGTATTTT